This T cell receptor (beta chain) was recovered during a study of OX40 agonist ivuxolimab in advanced cancers. Study in general: The patients' treatment was ivuxolimab, an agonistic anti-OX40 (CD134) antibody. The patients received ivuxolimab by intravenous route every 2 weeks at 0.01 to 10 mg/kg.

Germline-derived CDR1 and CDR2 are LNHDA and SQIVND (reference sequence). This CDR3 region has 15 residues. Trimming removed 5 bases from V and 6 bases from J; junction bases left unmatched: 8. Measured with immunoSEQ multiplex PCR; TCRdb has only the in-frame clones, and not every one. The table has tens of thousands of clones, around 87% seen once. This receptor was obtained from an adult with an advanced solid tumor such as melanoma, head and neck, liver or kidney cancer. The chain couples TRBV19 to TRBJ2-4, with TRBD1 matching 9 bases. The material sequenced was CD4+ or CD8+ T cells sorted from blood, taken in a trial of the OX40 agonist ivuxolimab. The CDR3 spells CASSPRTGALNIQYF. DNA for the CDR3: TGTGCCAGTAGTCCCCGGACAGGGGCATTAAACATTCAGTACTTC.